A single sample gave rise to the 21 T cell receptor beta chains below, sequenced in a study of blood T cell repertoires in COVID-19. Sequencing was performed with immunoSEQ multiplex PCR; in TCRdb, only in-frame clones are kept and a portion is missing. The sample records under 140,000 clones, over 60% being singletons. The specimen sequenced was peripheral blood. These receptors originate from a woman of 80 years or more with acute or convalescent COVID-19.

This chain joins TRBV4-1 and TRBJ1-5, with no clear D. Per the germline V gene, CDR1 is MGHRA and CDR2 is YSYEKL. V dropped 4 bases and J dropped 5 bases, with 9 bases sitting between them. This CDR3 is 13 amino acids long. The CDR3 DNA reads TGCGCCAGCAGCCCCTGGGAGCATCAGCCCCAGCATTTT. Translating gives CASSPWEHQPQHF.

The chain combines TRBV12-3 or TRBV12-4 with TRBJ2-1, with TRBD2 identical over 10 bases. This CDR3 is 13 amino acids long. With V trimmed by 7 bases and J by 9 bases, 6 bases remained unmatched. The chain's CDR3 is CASTSGRASEQFF. CDR3 DNA sequence: TGTGCCAGCACCAGCGGGAGGGCCTCTGAGCAGTTCTTC.

This chain connects TRBV10-2 to TRBJ1-2, with 9 bases identical to TRBD1. This CDR3 contains 15 residues. Trimming removed 6 bases from V and 6 bases from J; junction bases left unmatched: 11. Germline V gives CDR1 WSHSY, CDR2 SAAADI. The CDR3 here is CASSLQGARADGYTF. In nucleotides, the CDR3 is TGCGCCAGCAGCCTACAGGGGGCGCGAGCTGATGGCTACACCTTC.

The chain joins TRBV24-1 to TRBJ2-2, with 10 bases fitting TRBD1. Germline V gives CDR1 KGHDR, CDR2 SFDVKD. The CDR3 spans 19 residues. V dropped 3 bases and J dropped 4; count of bases not matched to a gene: 13. Written as DNA, the CDR3 is TGTGCCACCAGTGATCCGGCGGGACAGGGGATTTTCGGCACCGGGGAGCTGTTTTTT. Its translation is CATSDPAGQGIFGTGELFF.

This rearrangement joins TRBV5-1 to TRBJ2-7; 9 nucleotides agree with TRBD2. There are 14 residues in the CDR3. Unmatched junction bases numbered 4, after V lost 4 bases and J lost 2 bases. Per the germline V gene, CDR1 is SGHRS and CDR2 is YFSETQ. CDR3: CASSVSGGTYEQYF. The CDR3 DNA is TGCGCCAGCAGCGTTAGCGGGGGAACCTACGAGCAGTACTTC. Combining the CDR3 with reference TRBV5-1 and TRBJ2-7 gives the whole variable domain KAGVTQTPRYLIKTRGQQVTLSCSPISGHRSVSWYQQTPGQGLQFLFEYFSETQRNKGNFPGRFSGRQFSNSRSEMNVSTLELGDSALYLCASSVSGGTYEQYFGPGTRLTVT.

The chain carries TRBV5-1 and TRBJ2-5; 15 positions agree with TRBD2. With V trimmed by 3 bases and J by 5 bases, 8 bases remained unmatched. Germline assignment: CDR1 SGHRS and CDR2 YFSETQ. CDR3 length: 17 residues. The CDR3: CASSSGLAGGRLETQYF. CDR3 coding DNA: TGCGCCAGCAGCTCCGGACTAGCGGGAGGGCGTCTGGAGACCCAGTACTTC.

V is TRBV5-1 and J is TRBJ2-7; 7 nucleotides match TRBD1. Germline assignment: CDR1 SGHRS and CDR2 YFSETQ. The CDR3 totals 14 residues. Losses at the gene ends were 4 bases for V and 12 bases for J; bases not matched to a gene: 16. This CDR3 is CASSPPETGSLLYF. CDR3 sequence (DNA): TGCGCCAGCAGCCCCCCGGAGACAGGGTCCCTTTTGTACTTC.

The chain links TRBV6-2 or TRBV6-3 to TRBJ2-1; TRBD2 aligns across 8 bases. V trimming: 5 bases; J trimming: 15 bases; junction bases outside the gene matches: 21. The CDR3 runs to 16 residues. Per germline, CDR1 MNHEY and CDR2 SVGEGT. The CDR3 is CASSIRNPSTSGALFF. In DNA form, the CDR3 reads TGTGCCAGCAGTATCCGCAACCCCTCCACTAGCGGCGCGCTGTTCTTC.

The J gene is TRBJ1-3, the V gene TRBV5-4, with 8 bases fitting TRBD1. CDR3 length: 13 amino acids. V was clipped by 5 bases and J by 7 bases; unmatched bases: 5. Germline loops: CDR1 SGHNT, CDR2 YYREEE (reference sequence). CDR3: CASRPQGANTIYF. CDR3 in DNA: TGTGCCAGCAGACCGCAGGGGGCCAACACCATATATTTT.

The V call is TRBV9, the J call TRBJ2-5; weak D call: TRBD2 (6 bases). This CDR3 spans 14 amino acids. Germline V gene data show CDR1 as SGDLS and CDR2 as YYNGEE. The V end lost 4 bases, the J end lost 2 bases, and 12 bases lay between the germline ends. DNA for the CDR3: TGTGCCAGCAGCCCCGGGACTCTACAAGAGACCCAGTACTTC. It encodes CASSPGTLQETQYF. Based on the CDR3 plus reference TRBV9 and TRBJ2-5, the full variable domain is DSGVTQTPKHLITATGQRVTLRCSPRSGDLSVYWYQQSLDQGLQFLIQYYNGEERAKGNILERFSAQQFPDLHSELNLSSLELGDSALYFCASSPGTLQETQYFGPGTRLLVL.

The V call is TRBV27, the J call TRBJ1-2; D unclear. Trimming took 0 bases from V and 3 from J, leaving 17 bases between them. This CDR3 is 17 amino acids long. In germline, CDR1 is MNHEY, CDR2 SMNVEV (reference sequence). The CDR3, as DNA: TGTGCCAGCAGTTTATCTCTGGGAGGGTTACGAGACTATGGCTACACCTTC. This sequence encodes CASSLSLGGLRDYGYTF.

V gene TRBV27 combines with J gene TRBJ2-2; 10 bases fit TRBD1. Trimming at V came to 4 bases and at J to 10 bases, leaving 15 bases not matched to a gene. CDR3 size: 17 residues. Germline assignment: CDR1 MNHEY and CDR2 SMNVEV (reference sequence). The CDR3 spells CASSSTPTGGKPEELFF. DNA for the CDR3: TGTGCCAGCAGTTCGACCCCGACAGGGGGCAAACCCGAGGAGCTGTTTTTT.

This clone was detected once. The chain has TRBV25-1 and TRBJ1-6; 10 bases align to TRBD1. The germline gives CDR1 MGHDK, CDR2 SYGVNS. The CDR3 spans 14 residues. The V segment lost 6 bases and the J segment 9 bases; nucleotides outside the gene matches: 5. Here the CDR3 DNA reads TGTGCCAGCAGACAGACAGGGGGCGGTTCACCCCTCCACTTT. Its translation is CASRQTGGGSPLHF.

This clone is deemed medium-sized. This chain joins TRBV7-2 and TRBJ2-7; tentatively, D is TRBD1 (5 bases). The CDR3 runs 14 residues. Deletions cut 5 bases from V and 5 bases from J, with 16 bases between. Germline-derived CDR1 and CDR2 are SGHTA and FQGNSA. CDR3 sequence (DNA): TGTGCCAGCAGCCCCTCCAGGGCTTGGGACGAGCAGTACTTC. Translating it yields CASSPSRAWDEQYF.

The chain carries TRBV28 and TRBJ2-7; possibly TRBD1 for D (5 bases). The CDR3 contains 13 residues. CDR1 and CDR2 (germline): MDHEN, SYDVKM. V dropped 3 bases and J dropped 4 bases, with 10 bases sitting between them. For the CDR3, the DNA is TGTGCCAGCAGTTTGGGCAGGGTTTACGAGCAGTACTTC. Protein product: CASSLGRVYEQYF. Full variable domain (rest looked up from reference TRBV28 and TRBJ2-7): DVKVTQSSRYLVKRTGEKVFLECVQDMDHENMFWYRQDPGLGLRLIYFSYDVKMKEKGDIPEGYSVSREKKERFSLILESASTNQTSMYLCASSLGRVYEQYFGPGTRLTVT.

This clone was detected only a few times. The rearrangement joins TRBV7-9 to TRBJ1-1; 7 bases align to TRBD1. CDR1 is SEHNR and CDR2 is FQNEAQ in the germline V gene (reference sequence). Trimming took 4 bases from V and 1 from J; bases not matched to a gene: 9. This CDR3 contains 16 residues. CDR3 nucleotides: TGTGCCAGCAGCTGGGGACAGCTACTTGAGAACACTGAAGCTTTCTTT. Translated: CASSWGQLLENTEAFF.

This rearrangement joins TRBV5-1 to TRBJ1-1; TRBD1 might be the D (5 bases). CDR1 SGHRS and CDR2 YFSETQ come from the germline V gene. This CDR3 spans 13 amino acids. The V end was cut by 6 bases, the J end by 1 base, with 10 bases between. Here the CDR3 DNA reads TGCGCCAGCAACTCGGGGGGGAACACTGAAGCTTTCTTT. It codes for CASNSGGNTEAFF.

This clone was observed once. V usage is TRBV6-5 and J usage is TRBJ2-5; 7 bases match TRBD2. CDR3 size: 13 residues. V lost 4 bases to trimming and J lost 10 bases; unmatched junction nucleotides: 9. Germline V gives CDR1 MNHEY, CDR2 SVGAGI. CDR3 region: CASSSLATGGQYF. The CDR3 DNA sequence: TGTGCCAGCAGTTCACTAGCGACCGGAGGCCAGTACTTC.

V is TRBV18 and J is TRBJ2-2, with D possibly TRBD2 on 6 matching bases. V was clipped by 6 bases and J by 5 bases, with 13 bases between them. The CDR3 runs 14 residues. The germline CDR1 and CDR2 sequences are KGHSH and LQKENI. CDR3 amino acids: CASSPPGGTGELFF. The CDR3 bases are TGTGCCAGCTCGCCGCCCGGGGGTACCGGGGAGCTGTTTTTT.

This clone has a single count. This chain joins TRBV28 and TRBJ2-3; D may be TRBD2 (5 bases). The germline V gene has CDR1 MDHEN and CDR2 SYDVKM. Trimming stripped 6 bases from V and 2 bases from J, with 15 bases between. The CDR3 loop spans 15 amino acids. The CDR3 DNA reads as TGTGCCAGCAGAACCGGGGTCGCGTCCACAGATACGCAGTATTTT. Protein: CASRTGVASTDTQYF.

The chain carries TRBV28 and TRBJ1-1; D perhaps matches TRBD1 (5 bases). The CDR3 length is 13 residues. Germline V CDR1 and CDR2: MDHEN, SYDVKM. The V and J ends lost 5 bases and 7 bases respectively, with 14 bases between them. The CDR3 sequence: CASSQRPGYEAFF. In DNA, the CDR3 is TGTGCCAGCAGTCAGCGTCCAGGGTATGAAGCTTTCTTT. The full variable domain, rest sourced from reference TRBV28 and TRBJ1-1, is DVKVTQSSRYLVKRTGEKVFLECVQDMDHENMFWYRQDPGLGLRLIYFSYDVKMKEKGDIPEGYSVSREKKERFSLILESASTNQTSMYLCASSQRPGYEAFFGQGTRLTVV.